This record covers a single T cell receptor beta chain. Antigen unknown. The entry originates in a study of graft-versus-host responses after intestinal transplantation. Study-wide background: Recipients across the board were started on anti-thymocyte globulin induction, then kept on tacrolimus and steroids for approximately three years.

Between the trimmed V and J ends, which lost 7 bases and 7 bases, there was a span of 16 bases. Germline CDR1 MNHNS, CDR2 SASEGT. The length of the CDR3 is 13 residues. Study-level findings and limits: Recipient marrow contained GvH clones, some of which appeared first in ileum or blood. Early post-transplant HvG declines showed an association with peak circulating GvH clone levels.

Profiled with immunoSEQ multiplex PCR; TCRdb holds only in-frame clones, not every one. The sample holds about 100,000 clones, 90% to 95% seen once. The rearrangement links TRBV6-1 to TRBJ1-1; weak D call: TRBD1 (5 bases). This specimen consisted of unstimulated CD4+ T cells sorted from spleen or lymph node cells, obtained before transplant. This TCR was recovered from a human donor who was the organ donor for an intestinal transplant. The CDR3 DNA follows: TGTGCCAGCACCTGGCGGGGGTCGAGTGAAGCTTTCTTT. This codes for CASTWRGSSEAFF.